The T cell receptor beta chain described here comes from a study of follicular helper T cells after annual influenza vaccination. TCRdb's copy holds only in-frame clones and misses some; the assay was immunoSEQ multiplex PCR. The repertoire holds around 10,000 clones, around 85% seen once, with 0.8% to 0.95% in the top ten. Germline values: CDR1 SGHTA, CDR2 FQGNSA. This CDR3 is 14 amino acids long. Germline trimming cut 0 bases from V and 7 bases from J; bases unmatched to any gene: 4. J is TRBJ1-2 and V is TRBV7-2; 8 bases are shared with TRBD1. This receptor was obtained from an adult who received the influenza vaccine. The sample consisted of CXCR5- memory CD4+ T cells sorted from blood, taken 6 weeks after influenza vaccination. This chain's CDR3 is CASSLAWTGSGYTF. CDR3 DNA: TGTGCCAGCAGCTTAGCGTGGACAGGGTCTGGCTACACCTTC.